Below, one T cell receptor beta chain is given with its context. Its antigen remains unknown. A read error likely explains this, since a far larger clone differs by one base. The same CDR3 also results from other DNA sequences found in this sample. The sample originates from a study of beta chain features in type 1 diabetes. Isolation of CD4+ naive, central memory, regulatory and stem cell-like memory cells was achieved by sorting via CD45RO/CCR7/CD25/CD127/CD95/CD27. The germline V and J ends were trimmed by 3 bases and 2 bases, with 7 bases remaining between them. This CDR3 contains 13 residues. Germline values: CDR1 SGHAT, CDR2 FQNNGV. Expressed TCRB transcripts got sequenced, as all isolated RNA was reverse transcribed. Produced via immunoSEQ multiplex PCR; TCRdb's table is partial and in-frame only. The table has some 360,000 clones, 9.6% seen once. Findings and caveats of the study: Type 1 diabetes patients had TCRB CDR3s that were shorter (moderately but significantly so) in all four CD4+ subsets. Healthy donors had naive, central memory and Treg TCRB repertoires that appeared less similar than those seen among patients. Type 1 diabetes patients had VDJ junctions that carried fewer insertions and more deletions.

What was sequenced was central memory CD4+ T cells from blood. This clonotype originated in a man aged 25-45 years with type 1 diabetes. This chain joins TRBV11-2 and TRBJ1-1; TRBD1 is a possible D gene (5 bases). CDR3 nucleotides: TGTGCCAGCAGCTTGGACACTAACACTGAAGCTTTCTTT. This translates into CASSLDTNTEAFF.